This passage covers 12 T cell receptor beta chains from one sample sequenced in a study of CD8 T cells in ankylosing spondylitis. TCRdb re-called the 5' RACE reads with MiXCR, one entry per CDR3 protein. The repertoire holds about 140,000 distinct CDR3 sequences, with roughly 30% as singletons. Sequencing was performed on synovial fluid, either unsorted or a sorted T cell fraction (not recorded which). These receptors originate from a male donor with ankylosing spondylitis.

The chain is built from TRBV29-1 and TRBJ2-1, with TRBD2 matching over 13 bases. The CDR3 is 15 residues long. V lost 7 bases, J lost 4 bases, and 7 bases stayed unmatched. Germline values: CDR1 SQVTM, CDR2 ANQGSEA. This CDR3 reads CSAQGLAGEYNEQFF. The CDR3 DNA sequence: TGCAGCGCCCAAGGACTAGCGGGGGAATACAATGAGCAGTTCTTC.

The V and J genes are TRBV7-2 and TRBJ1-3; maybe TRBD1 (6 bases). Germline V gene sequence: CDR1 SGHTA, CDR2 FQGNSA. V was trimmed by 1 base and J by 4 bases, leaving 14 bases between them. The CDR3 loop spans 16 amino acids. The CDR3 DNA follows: TGTGCCAGCAGCTTAGTTTCACAGGGCTTAGGAAACACCATATATTTT. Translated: CASSLVSQGLGNTIYF.

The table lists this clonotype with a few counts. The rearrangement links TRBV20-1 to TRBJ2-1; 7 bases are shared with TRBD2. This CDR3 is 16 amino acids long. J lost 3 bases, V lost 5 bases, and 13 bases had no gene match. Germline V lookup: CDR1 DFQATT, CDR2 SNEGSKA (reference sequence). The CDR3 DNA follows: TGCAGTGCTCACTCCAAGGCGGCGGGGGACTACAATGAGCAGTTCTTC. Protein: CSAHSKAAGDYNEQFF.

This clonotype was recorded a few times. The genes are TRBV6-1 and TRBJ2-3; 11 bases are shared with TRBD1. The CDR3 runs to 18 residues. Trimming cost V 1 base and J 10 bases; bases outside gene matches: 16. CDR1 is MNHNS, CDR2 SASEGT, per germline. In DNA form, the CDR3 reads TGTGCCAGCAGTGAAGAACAAGTTGGGACAGGGGGGAGATCGGCGCAGTATTTT. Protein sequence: CASSEEQVGTGGRSAQYF.

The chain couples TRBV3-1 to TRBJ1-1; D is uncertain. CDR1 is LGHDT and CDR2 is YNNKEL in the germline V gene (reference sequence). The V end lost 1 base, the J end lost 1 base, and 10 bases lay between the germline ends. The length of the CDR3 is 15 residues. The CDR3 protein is CASSQVWQANTEAFF. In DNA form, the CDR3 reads TGTGCCAGCAGCCAAGTTTGGCAGGCGAACACTGAAGCTTTCTTT.

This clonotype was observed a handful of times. For the CDR3, the DNA is TGCAGCGTTTTCCTACAGGGGTGGACCGGGGAGCTGTTTTTT. Its translation is CSVFLQGWTGELFF. The chain combines TRBV29-1 with TRBJ2-2; 7 bases agree with TRBD1. J gave up 5 bases and V 5 bases, and 8 bases lay outside the gene matches. This CDR3 comprises 14 residues. Germline CDR1 and CDR2: SQVTM and ANQGSEA.

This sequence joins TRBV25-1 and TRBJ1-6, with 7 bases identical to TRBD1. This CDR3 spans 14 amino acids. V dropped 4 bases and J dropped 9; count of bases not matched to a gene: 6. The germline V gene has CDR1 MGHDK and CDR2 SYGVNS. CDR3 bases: TGTGCCAGCAGTGTTACAGGGGACGCTTCACCCCTCCACTTT. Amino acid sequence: CASSVTGDASPLHF.

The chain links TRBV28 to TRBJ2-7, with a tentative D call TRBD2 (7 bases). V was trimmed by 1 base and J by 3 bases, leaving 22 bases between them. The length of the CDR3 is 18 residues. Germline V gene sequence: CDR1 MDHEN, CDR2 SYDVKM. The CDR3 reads CASSLSSLGGQRNYEQYF. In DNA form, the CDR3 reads TGTGCCAGCAGTTTATCTAGCCTGGGGGGGCAAAGGAACTACGAGCAGTACTTC.

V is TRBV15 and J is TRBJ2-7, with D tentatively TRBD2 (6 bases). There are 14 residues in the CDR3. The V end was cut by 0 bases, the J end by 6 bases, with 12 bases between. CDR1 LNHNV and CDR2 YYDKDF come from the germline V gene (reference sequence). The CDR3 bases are TGTGCCACCAGCAGAGATCTTGGGGGGTTCGAGCAGTACTTC. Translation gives CATSRDLGGFEQYF.

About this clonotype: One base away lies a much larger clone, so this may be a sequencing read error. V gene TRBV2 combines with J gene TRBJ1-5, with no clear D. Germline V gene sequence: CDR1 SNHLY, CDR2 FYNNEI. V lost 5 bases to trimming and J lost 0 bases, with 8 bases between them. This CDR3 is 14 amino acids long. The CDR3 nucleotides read TGTGCCAGCAGTCGACGGAATAGCAATCAGCCCCAGCATTTT. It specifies CASSRRNSNQPQHF.

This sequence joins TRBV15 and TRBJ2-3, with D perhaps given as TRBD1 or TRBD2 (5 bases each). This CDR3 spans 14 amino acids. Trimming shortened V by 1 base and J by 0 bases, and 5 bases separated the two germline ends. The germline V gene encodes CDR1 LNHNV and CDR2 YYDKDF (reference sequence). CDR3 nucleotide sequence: TGTGCCACCAGCAGAGGGGGGAGCACAGATACGCAGTATTTT. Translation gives CATSRGGSTDTQYF.

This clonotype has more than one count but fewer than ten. The DNA of the CDR3 is TGCGCCAGCAGCTTGGAGGGAGCGGGATACAATGAGCAGTTCTTC. It codes for CASSLEGAGYNEQFF. This sequence joins TRBV5-1 and TRBJ2-1, with 7 bases matching TRBD2. The CDR3 consists of 15 residues. V dropped 0 bases and J dropped 4; count of bases not matched to a gene: 4. CDR1 is SGHRS, CDR2 YFSETQ, per germline. Full variable domain (outside the CDR3, taken from reference TRBV5-1 and TRBJ2-1): KAGVTQTPRYLIKTRGQQVTLSCSPISGHRSVSWYQQTPGQGLQFLFEYFSETQRNKGNFPGRFSGRQFSNSRSEMNVSTLELGDSALYLCASSLEGAGYNEQFFGPGTRLTVL.